The 9 T cell receptor beta chains in this list originate from one sample, sequenced in a study of regulatory T cells in long-lasting Graves disease. The time point was: newly diagnosed GD, antithyroid drugs for less than 3 months. PBMC RNA served as the TCR library source. HTBI primers from iRepertoire and Arm-PCR of CDR3 regions yielded the TCR beta libraries. TCRdb analysed the multiplex PCR reads with MiXCR anew, one entry per CDR3 protein. The sample holds 450,000 to 600,000 distinct CDR3 sequences, about 13% seen once. The same data also went into a second study, on T cells in Graves' hyperthyroidism and ophthalmopathy.

The source was peripheral blood mononuclear cells (PBMCs), collected at new diagnosis, from a patient treated with antithyroid drugs. All receptors derive from a man aged 25 to 40 with Graves disease.

The chain uses TRBV30 and TRBJ1-3, with D perhaps TRBD1 (6 bases). The germline V gene has CDR1 GTSNPN and CDR2 SVGIG (reference sequence). Deletions cut 2 bases from V and 1 base from J, with 12 bases between. The CDR3 runs 15 residues. CDR3 DNA sequence: TGTGCCTGGAGTCTCCTGGGGACATCTGGAAACACCATATATTTT. Translation: CAWSLLGTSGNTIYF. The variable domain in full, with the rest retrieved from reference TRBV30 and TRBJ1-3, is SQTIHQWPATLVQPVGSPLSLECTVEGTSNPNLYWYRQAAGRGLQLLFYSVGIGQISSEVPQNLSASRPQDRQFILSSKKLLLSDSGFYLCAWSLLGTSGNTIYFGEGSWLTVV.

Many counts were recorded for this clonotype. The chain has TRBV27 and TRBJ1-3; no definite D call. This CDR3 contains 14 residues. Deletions cut 8 bases from V and 2 bases from J, with 13 bases between. Germline-derived CDR1 and CDR2 are MNHEY and SMNVEV (reference sequence). The CDR3 loop reads CASRLDGAGNTIYF. Written as DNA, the CDR3 is TGTGCCAGCCGCCTGGACGGGGCTGGAAACACCATATATTTT.

To note about this clonotype: The germline gene is not matched at one end of the junction; a read error may be the cause. The chain carries TRBV7-9 and TRBJ2-7, with D perhaps assigned TRBD1 or TRBD2 (6 bases each). The germline V gene encodes CDR1 SEHNR and CDR2 FQNEAQ (reference sequence). CDR3 length equals 15 residues. The CDR3 is CASSQKAEGVYEQYF. CDR3 nucleotide sequence: TGCGCCAGCAGCCAAAAAGCGGAGGGGGTCTACGAGCAGTACTTC.

In this sample, this clonotype turned up many times. J is TRBJ2-1 and V is TRBV2; 12 nucleotides line up with TRBD2. Germline trimming cut 7 bases from V and 13 bases from J; bases unmatched to any gene: 17. The CDR3 sequence is 16 residues long. The germline V gene has CDR1 SNHLY and CDR2 FYNNEI. CDR3 loop: CASTQEVTSGSSPQFF. CDR3 coding DNA: TGTGCCAGCACCCAGGAGGTGACTAGCGGGAGTAGTCCCCAGTTCTTC.

This clonotype was observed many times. The chain links TRBV15 to TRBJ2-7, with D unresolved. CDR1 and CDR2 (germline): LNHNV, YYDKDF (reference sequence). This CDR3 spans 12 amino acids. V lost 5 bases and J lost 5, with 10 bases in between. The CDR3 is CATSSAGHEQYF. CDR3 DNA sequence: TGTGCCACCAGCTCGGCCGGGCACGAGCAGTACTTC.

This clonotype was seen many times. The chain links TRBV10-3 to TRBJ1-5; 8 positions agree with TRBD1. Germline V gives CDR1 ENHRY, CDR2 SYGVKD. Trimming cost V 8 bases and J 6 bases; bases outside gene matches: 9. The CDR3 covers 14 residues. The DNA for the CDR3 is TGTGCCATCGGTCGGACAGGGAATGGTCAGCCCCAGCATTTT. Protein sequence: CAIGRTGNGQPQHF.

Only a few counts were recorded for this clonotype. This chain links TRBV20-1 with TRBJ2-1; either TRBD1 or TRBD2 may fit D (6 bases each). The V gene's germline CDR1 is DFQATT and CDR2 SNEGSKA (reference sequence). CDR3 size: 14 residues. V lost 6 bases and J lost 8, with 20 bases in between. CDR3 in DNA: TGCAGTGCCTACTCGGCTAATAGGGGGGATGAGCAGTTCTTC. It yields the protein CSAYSANRGDEQFF.

A remark on this clonotype: This may be a read error: a much more frequent sequence differs by one nucleotide. The J gene is TRBJ2-2, the V gene TRBV5-1; 10 bases fit TRBD2. Germline CDR1 reads SGHRS; CDR2 reads YFSETQ. CDR3 length: 16 amino acids. DNA for the CDR3: TGCGCCAGCAGCCAAACTAGCGGGATGAGTACCGAGGAGCTGTTTTTT. Amino acid sequence: CASSQTSGMSTEELFF.

This clonotype was observed many times. The chain carries TRBV6-2 or TRBV6-3 and TRBJ1-5, with D uncertain. Trimming cost V 5 bases and J 1 base, with 12 bases left between them. This CDR3 has 15 amino acids. The V gene's germline CDR1 is MNHEY and CDR2 SVGEGT. CDR3 protein: CASSEDGLSNQPQHF. The DNA of the CDR3 is TGTGCCAGCAGTGAGGACGGACTAAGCAATCAGCCCCAGCATTTT.